There are a few counts of the clone carrying this T cell receptor beta chain. TCRdb used MiXCR to reprocess the RT-PCR reads, holding one entry per CDR3 protein. Here the sample spans roughly 540,000 distinct CDR3 sequences, less than 25% being singletons. These data originate in a study of response to subunit inactivated influenza vaccine. Separately, the same data were catalogued under a study of T cells expressing NK-cell markers. That investigation notes: 5'RACE template switching with UMIs produced the TCR beta cDNA. Investigators obtained TCR beta repertoires from sorted CD3+CD56+NKG2C+, CD3+CD56+NKG2C- and CD3+CD56-NKG2C+ T cells. Restriction of the sorted population to alpha-beta TCR T cells was achieved in several experiments with an anti-gamma-delta TCR antibody. Of CD8+ T cells, roughly 1.0-8% belonged to dominant NKG2C+ clonotypes in several donors. What remained unclear was the HCMV specificity of expanded NKG2C+ T cell clones.

The specimen comprised CD4+ T cells sorted from PBMCs, sampled about 11 days after vaccination. The receptor was derived from a man aged 50 to 60 who received an inactivated influenza vaccine.

The chain's CDR3 is CATSRDYSAGNEQFF. CDR3 nucleotide sequence: TGTGCCACCAGCAGAGATTATTCCGCGGGCAATGAGCAGTTCTTC. This chain uses TRBV15 with TRBJ2-1; a weak D match, TRBD2 (5 bases). The CDR3 has 15 residues. V was pared by 0 bases and J by 6 bases, with 12 bases between. Germline loops: CDR1 LNHNV, CDR2 YYDKDF (reference sequence). The entire variable domain, with the rest obtained from reference TRBV15 and TRBJ2-1, is as follows: DAMVIQNPRYQVTQFGKPVTLSCSQTLNHNVMYWYQQKSSQAPKLLFHYYDKDFNNEADTPDNFQSRRPNTSFCFLDIRSPGLGDTAMYLCATSRDYSAGNEQFFGPGTRLTVL.